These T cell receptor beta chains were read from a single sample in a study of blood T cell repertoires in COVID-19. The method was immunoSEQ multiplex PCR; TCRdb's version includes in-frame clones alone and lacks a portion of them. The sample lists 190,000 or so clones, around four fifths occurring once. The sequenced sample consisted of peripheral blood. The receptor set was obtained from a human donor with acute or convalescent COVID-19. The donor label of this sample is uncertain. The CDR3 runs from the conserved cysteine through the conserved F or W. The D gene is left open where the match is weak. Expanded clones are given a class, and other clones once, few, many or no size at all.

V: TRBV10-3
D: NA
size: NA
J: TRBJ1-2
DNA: TGTGCCATCAGTGCACAACACAATAACTATGGCTACACCTTC
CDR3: CAISAQHNNYGYTF

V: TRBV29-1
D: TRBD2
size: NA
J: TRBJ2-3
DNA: TGCAGCTTCATTGGGACTAGCGGGAGTAGTAGGAATACGCAGTATTTT
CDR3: CSFIGTSGSSRNTQYF

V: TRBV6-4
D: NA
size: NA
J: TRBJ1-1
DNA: TGTGCCAGCAGCAGGGAGGGATGGAACACTGAAGCTTTCTTT
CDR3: CASSREGWNTEAFF

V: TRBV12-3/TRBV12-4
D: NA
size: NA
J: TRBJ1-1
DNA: TGTGCCAGCAGATATACAGGGAACACTGAAGCTTTCTTT
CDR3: CASRYTGNTEAFF

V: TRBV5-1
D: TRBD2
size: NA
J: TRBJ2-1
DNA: TGCGCCAGCAGCCCAGGACTAGCGGGACAAACACACAATGAGCAGTTCTTC
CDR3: CASSPGLAGQTHNEQFF

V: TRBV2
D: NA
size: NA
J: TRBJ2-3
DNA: TGTGCCAGCAGTGAAGAACAGACAGATACGCAGTATTTT
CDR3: CASSEEQTDTQYF

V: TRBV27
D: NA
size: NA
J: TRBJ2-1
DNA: TGTGCCAGCAGTTTAGACTTCCGGAGGGATGAGCAGTTCTTC
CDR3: CASSLDFRRDEQFF

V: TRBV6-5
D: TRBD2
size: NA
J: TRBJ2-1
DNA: TGTGCCAGCAGTTACGGGGGGACTAGCGGGAGAGGTGAGCAGTTCTTC
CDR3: CASSYGGTSGRGEQFF

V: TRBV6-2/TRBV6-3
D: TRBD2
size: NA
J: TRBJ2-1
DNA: TGTGCCAGCAGCTCACATATTGGACTAGCGGGACTGACTGGGCAGTTCTTC
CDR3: CASSSHIGLAGLTGQFF

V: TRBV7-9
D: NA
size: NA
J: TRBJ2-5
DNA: TGTGCCAGCAGCTCTCCTAGGTTAACCCAAGAGACCCAGTACTTC
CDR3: CASSSPRLTQETQYF

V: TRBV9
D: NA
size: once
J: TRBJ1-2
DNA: TGTGCCAGCAGCGTAGCTACCAATGCTAACTATGGCTACACCTTC
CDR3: CASSVATNANYGYTF